The 18 T cell receptor beta chains in this list originate from one sample, sequenced in a study of CXCR3-negative and CXCR3-positive naive CD8 T cells. Study-wide findings and caveats: The study found more hydrophobic TRB CDR3s in CXCR3-positive naive cells than in CXCR3-negative naive cells.

Researchers prepared the TRB cDNA libraries using 5' RACE with UMI labels. Each CDR3 protein gets one entry in TCRdb, which reprocessed the 5' RACE reads and gives no DNA. This sample's table reports 6,000 to 8,000 distinct CDR3 sequences. For these TCRs, the target antigens are not known. Sequencing was performed on naive CXCR3+ CD8+ T cells from blood. Subset given: CD45RO-CCR7+CD27+CD95- naive CD8+ T cells expressing CXCR3 (TNR3+). These receptors all come from a human donor in good health. Some clones in this sample may be carry-over from other donors' samples.

The chain couples TRBV6-2 or TRBV6-3 to TRBJ2-2; TCRdb lists TRBD1, though no DNA is available to test this call. CDR3 size: 19 residues. Germline loops: CDR1 MNHEY, CDR2 SVGEGT. The CDR3 is CASSPLRMPGRRNTGELFF.

In terms of frequency, this clonotype is medium-sized. The CDR3 region is CASSLEGGLAGAVSYEQYF. The gene calls are TRBV5-1 and TRBJ2-7; absent DNA, TCRdb's TRBD2 call cannot be checked. This CDR3 is built from 19 residues. Germline loops: CDR1 SGHRS, CDR2 YFSETQ. Full variable domain (rest looked up from reference TRBV5-1 and TRBJ2-7): KAGVTQTPRYLIKTRGQQVTLSCSPISGHRSVSWYQQTPGQGLQFLFEYFSETQRNKGNFPGRFSGRQFSNSRSEMNVSTLELGDSALYLCASSLEGGLAGAVSYEQYFGPGTRLTVT.

The rearrangement uses TRBV19 and TRBJ2-3; with no DNA, the TCRdb D assignment of TRBD1 cannot be verified. The CDR3 sequence is 16 residues long. In germline, CDR1 is LNHDA, CDR2 SQIVND (reference sequence). CDR3 sequence reads: CASGAGDPQSTDTQYF.

Its frequency marks this clonotype as medium-sized. J is TRBJ1-1 and V is TRBV6-1; there is no DNA to check the TCRdb D call of TRBD1. The germline CDR1 and CDR2 sequences are MNHNS and SASEGT. The length of the CDR3 is 17 residues. The CDR3 loop is CASSEVEGLLVSTEAFF.

The genes are TRBV28 and TRBJ1-1; TCRdb calls TRBD1, which cannot be checked without DNA. CDR1 and CDR2 (germline): MDHEN, SYDVKM. This CDR3 has 14 amino acids. This CDR3 is CASSFPQGNTEAFF.

This rearrangement joins TRBV14 to TRBJ2-7; TCRdb's D gene call, TRBD2, goes unchecked for lack of DNA. The CDR3 is 17 amino acids. Germline V gives CDR1 SGHDN, CDR2 FVKESK. CDR3 region: CASSHYSGTTWAYEQYF.

The chain carries TRBV29-1 and TRBJ2-1; TCRdb names TRBD2, which stays unverified in the absence of DNA. Germline CDR1 reads SQVTM; CDR2 reads ANQGSEA. The CDR3 is made up of 13 amino acids. CDR3 residues: CSARLAGVTEQFF.

The rearrangement links TRBV5-1 to TRBJ2-7; as DNA is missing, the TRBD1 call by TCRdb cannot be tested. The length of the CDR3 is 14 residues. Germline values: CDR1 SGHRS, CDR2 YFSETQ. CDR3: CASSPGQLSYEQYF.

V gene TRBV9 combines with J gene TRBJ2-2; TCRdb returns TRBD2, unconfirmable since there is no DNA. Germline V lookup: CDR1 SGDLS, CDR2 YYNGEE. The CDR3 totals 15 residues. CDR3: CASSVVAGVTGELFF.

This clonotype is classed as medium-sized by frequency. This chain joins TRBV27 and TRBJ1-2; with no DNA, the TCRdb D assignment of TRBD1 cannot be verified. Germline loops: CDR1 MNHEY, CDR2 SMNVEV (reference sequence). CDR3 length: 14 amino acids. The CDR3 spells CASSRNRETDGYTF.

The V call is TRBV9, the J call TRBJ1-1; TCRdb outputs TRBD1, but without DNA this stays unchecked. CDR1 and CDR2 from the germline V gene are SGDLS and YYNGEE. The CDR3 extends over 16 amino acids. The CDR3 protein is CASSVVGGTIDFEAFF.

The chain links TRBV10-3 to TRBJ2-7; TCRdb lists TRBD2, though no DNA is available to test this call. This CDR3 comprises 14 residues. Germline V CDR1 and CDR2: ENHRY, SYGVKD. The CDR3 loop is CAIMGGDLAYEQYF.

The V gene is TRBV29-1, the J gene TRBJ2-1; TCRdb selects TRBD1, and the lack of DNA leaves this call unchecked. The CDR3 spans 12 residues. The V gene's germline CDR1 is SQVTM and CDR2 ANQGSEA. The chain's CDR3 is CSAPAGYNEQFF.

The chain recombines TRBV29-1 with TRBJ1-1. There are 12 residues in the CDR3. Germline V gives CDR1 SQVTM, CDR2 ANQGSEA. This CDR3 reads CSVPGFTSEAFF.

This chain connects TRBV21-1 to TRBJ2-7; there is no DNA to check the TCRdb D call of TRBD2. TRBV21-1 is labeled a pseudogene. The CDR3 contains 16 residues. CDR3 region: CASSIRRRAGGGEQYF.

This clonotype is deemed medium-sized (0.01 to 0.1%) by its frequency. The chain couples TRBV5-1 to TRBJ2-3; the D gene TCRdb calls, TRBD2, cannot be checked with no DNA. This CDR3 is built from 15 residues. Germline assignment: CDR1 SGHRS and CDR2 YFSETQ. This chain's CDR3 is CASSDLPGRTDTQYF. The full variable domain, rest sourced from reference TRBV5-1 and TRBJ2-3, is KAGVTQTPRYLIKTRGQQVTLSCSPISGHRSVSWYQQTPGQGLQFLFEYFSETQRNKGNFPGRFSGRQFSNSRSEMNVSTLELGDSALYLCASSDLPGRTDTQYFGPGTRLTVL.

This clonotype counts as medium-sized by frequency. The rearrangement joins TRBV20-1 to TRBJ1-5; TCRdb's D gene call, TRBD1, goes unchecked for lack of DNA. CDR1 and CDR2 from the germline V gene are DFQATT and SNEGSKA (reference sequence). CDR3 length: 15 residues. The CDR3 protein is CSAVLDRGKDQPQHF.

This clonotype is classed as medium-sized by frequency. J is TRBJ2-1 and V is TRBV7-6; TCRdb's assignment of TRBD1 cannot be checked, as there is no DNA. The CDR3 length is 13 residues. From germline, CDR1 is SGHVS and CDR2 FNYEAQ. CDR3 protein: CASSTGQGDEQFF.